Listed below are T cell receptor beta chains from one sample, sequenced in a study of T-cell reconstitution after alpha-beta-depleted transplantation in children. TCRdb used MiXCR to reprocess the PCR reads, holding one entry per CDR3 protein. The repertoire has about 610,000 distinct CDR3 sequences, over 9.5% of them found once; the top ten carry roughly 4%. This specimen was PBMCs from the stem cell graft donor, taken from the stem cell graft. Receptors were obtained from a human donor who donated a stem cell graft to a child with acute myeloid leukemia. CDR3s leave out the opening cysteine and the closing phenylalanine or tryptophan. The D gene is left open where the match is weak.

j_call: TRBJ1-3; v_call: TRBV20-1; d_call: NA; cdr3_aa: SAEGESGNTIY
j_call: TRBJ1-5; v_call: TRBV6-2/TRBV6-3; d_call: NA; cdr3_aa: ASSWRTYQPQH
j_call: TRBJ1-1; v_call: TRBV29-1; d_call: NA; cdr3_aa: SAPSDRSMNTEAF
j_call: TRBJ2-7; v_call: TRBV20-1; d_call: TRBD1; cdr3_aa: SAKKDRGSEQY
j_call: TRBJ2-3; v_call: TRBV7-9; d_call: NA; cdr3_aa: ASRRGATDTQY
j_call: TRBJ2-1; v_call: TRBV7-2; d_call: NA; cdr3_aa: ASSLDGWGGGEQF
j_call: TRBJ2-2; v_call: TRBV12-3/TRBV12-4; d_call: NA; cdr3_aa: ASTLMSVNTGELF
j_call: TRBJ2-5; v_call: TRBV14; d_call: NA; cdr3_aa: ASSQGLSQETQY
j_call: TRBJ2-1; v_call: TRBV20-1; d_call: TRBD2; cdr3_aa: SATERGYNEQF
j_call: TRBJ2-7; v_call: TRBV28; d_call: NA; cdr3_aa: ASSGATESDYEQY
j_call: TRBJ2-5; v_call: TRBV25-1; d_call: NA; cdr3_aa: ASSEWRQLQETQY
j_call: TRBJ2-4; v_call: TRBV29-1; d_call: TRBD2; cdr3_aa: SHSTGGGNIQY
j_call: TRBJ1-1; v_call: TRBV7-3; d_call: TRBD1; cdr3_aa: ASSQGPQGAIGTEAF
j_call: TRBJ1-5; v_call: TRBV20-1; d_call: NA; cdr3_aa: SAFSFNQPQH
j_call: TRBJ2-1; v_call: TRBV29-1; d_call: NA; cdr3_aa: SGEWGPHNEQF